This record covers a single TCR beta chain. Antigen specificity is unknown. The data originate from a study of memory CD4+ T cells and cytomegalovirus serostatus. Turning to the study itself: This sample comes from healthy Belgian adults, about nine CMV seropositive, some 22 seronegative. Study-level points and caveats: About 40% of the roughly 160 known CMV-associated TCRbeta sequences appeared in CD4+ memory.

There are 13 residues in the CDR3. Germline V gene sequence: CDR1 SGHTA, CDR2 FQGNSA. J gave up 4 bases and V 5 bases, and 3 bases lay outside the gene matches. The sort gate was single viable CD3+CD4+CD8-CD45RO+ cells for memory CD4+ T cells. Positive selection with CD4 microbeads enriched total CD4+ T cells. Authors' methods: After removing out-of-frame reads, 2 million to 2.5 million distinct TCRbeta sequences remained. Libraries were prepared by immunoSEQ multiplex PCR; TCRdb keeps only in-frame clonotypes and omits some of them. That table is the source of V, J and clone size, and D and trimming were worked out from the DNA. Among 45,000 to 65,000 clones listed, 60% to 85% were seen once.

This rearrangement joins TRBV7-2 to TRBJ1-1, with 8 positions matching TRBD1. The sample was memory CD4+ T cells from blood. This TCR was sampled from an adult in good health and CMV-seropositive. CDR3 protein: CASSQQGVTEAFF. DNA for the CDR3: TGTGCCAGCAGCCAACAGGGGGTCACTGAAGCTTTCTTT.